One and the same sample provided the 12 T cell receptor beta chains below, sequenced in a study of CD8+ T cells in alopecia areata. The authors extracted RNA and reverse transcribed it into cDNA as the sequencing template. Repertoires were generated with immunoSEQ multiplex PCR, while TCRdb's copy carries only in-frame clones and drops some. The data show roughly 150,000 clones, around 58% seen once. Source: CD4+ T cells sorted from blood, taken at week 0. These receptors all stem from a human donor with alopecia areata.

To note about this clone: A read error is likely, as this CDR3 ends without the conserved phenylalanine or tryptophan. The DNA is omitted, as the CDR3 cannot be located on it reliably, and the CDR3 follows TCRdb's listing. The chain links TRBV23-1 to TRBJ1-1. TRBV23-1 is an open reading frame, and its role is uncertain. A total of 9 residues make up the CDR3, ends included. CDR3 in amino acids: CASSHHTFA.

This chain links TRBV27 with TRBJ2-3; D remains ambiguous. Germline CDR1 MNHEY, CDR2 SMNVEV (reference sequence). V shed 0 bases and J shed 3 bases, with 1 base lying between them. The CDR3 is 12 residues long. CDR3 nucleotide sequence: TGTGCCAGCAGTTTATCGACAGATACGCAGTATTTT. Its translation is CASSLSTDTQYF.

The table lists this clone with a few counts. The chain has TRBV7-2 and TRBJ2-7; weak D call: TRBD2 (5 bases). This CDR3 spans 15 amino acids. Germline CDR1 and CDR2: SGHTA and FQGNSA. V was trimmed by 0 bases and J by 6 bases, leaving 15 bases between them. The CDR3 here is CASSLAIGGWGEQYF. The CDR3 DNA is TGTGCCAGCAGCTTAGCAATTGGAGGTTGGGGCGAGCAGTACTTC.

This clone was counted only a few times. V usage is TRBV2 and J usage is TRBJ2-5, with D uncertain. This CDR3 region has 14 residues. CDR1 is SNHLY and CDR2 is FYNNEI in the germline V gene. Trimming took off 6 bases at V and 5 bases at J, with 16 bases between the two ends. DNA of the CDR3: TGTGCCAGCAGGAGCTTGCAATCGGTGGAGACCCAGTACTTC. This translates into CASRSLQSVETQYF.

J is TRBJ2-5 and V is TRBV5-6, with D uncertain. The CDR3 totals 14 residues. Trimming removed 4 bases from V and 5 bases from J, with 15 bases in between. Germline V gene data show CDR1 as SGHDT and CDR2 as YYEEEE. The DNA of the CDR3 is TGTGCCAGCAGCCCATCAATCTCCGGCGAGACCCAGTACTTC. Its translation is CASSPSISGETQYF.

The chain has TRBV9 and TRBJ2-3, with D possibly TRBD2 on 5 matching bases. The CDR3 has 16 residues. V lost 0 bases and J 0 bases, leaving 11 bases between the germline ends. CDR1 is SGDLS and CDR2 is YYNGEE in the germline V gene. The CDR3 sequence: CASSVEGVTSTDTQYF. CDR3 bases: TGTGCCAGCAGCGTAGAGGGAGTCACTAGCACAGATACGCAGTATTTT.

The chain joins TRBV6-5 to TRBJ1-2; D possibly corresponds to TRBD1 (5 bases). CDR3 length: 15 residues. Trimming left V 0 bases short and J 3 bases short, with 11 bases between. From germline, CDR1 is MNHEY and CDR2 SVGAGI. CDR3 sequence: CASSYSRAGDYGYTF. In nucleotides, the CDR3 is TGTGCCAGCAGTTACTCGAGAGCGGGGGACTATGGCTACACCTTC.

This chain links TRBV29-1 with TRBJ1-1; no clear D gene. The V gene's germline CDR1 is SQVTM and CDR2 ANQGSEA. The CDR3 contains 10 residues. Trimming stripped 6 bases from V and 4 bases from J, with 6 bases between. CDR3 sequence reads: CSVRSTEAFF. The CDR3 nucleotides read TGCAGCGTACGTAGCACTGAAGCTTTCTTT.

V is TRBV18 and J is TRBJ1-2, with D possibly TRBD1 on 5 matching bases. Trimming left V 6 bases short and J 3 bases short, with 14 bases between. This CDR3 comprises 14 residues. Germline V gene lookup returns CDR1 KGHSH and CDR2 LQKENI. The CDR3 bases are TGTGCCAGCTCCCCCTCCGGGACTTACTATGGCTACACCTTC. It yields the protein CASSPSGTYYGYTF.

This clone was counted between two and nine times. The V gene is TRBV7-9, the J gene TRBJ2-3; D unclear. V was cut by 2 bases and J by 3 bases, with 12 bases left in between. CDR1 SEHNR and CDR2 FQNEAQ come from the germline V gene (reference sequence). The CDR3 has 15 residues. CDR3 DNA: TGTGCCAGCAGCTTACGATTGGGTCTTACAGATACGCAGTATTTT. The encoded protein is CASSLRLGLTDTQYF.

This clone was detected only a few times. The V gene is TRBV15, the J gene TRBJ1-2; D gene unclear. Germline assignment: CDR1 LNHNV and CDR2 YYDKDF (reference sequence). This CDR3 region has 13 residues. Trimming pared 3 bases from V and 4 bases from J, leaving 9 bases between. CDR3 in amino acids: CATSSGQIYGYTF. As DNA, the CDR3 is TGTGCCACCAGCAGCGGGCAGATCTATGGCTACACCTTC.

The chain employs TRBV6-5 and TRBJ2-3; 7 bases fit TRBD2. This CDR3 region has 14 residues. Trimming removed 4 bases from V and 3 bases from J; junction bases left unmatched: 4. In germline, CDR1 is MNHEY, CDR2 SVGAGI. CDR3 sequence reads: CASSSSSGTDTQYF. The CDR3 bases are TGTGCCAGCAGTTCCTCTAGCGGAACAGATACGCAGTATTTT.